What follows describes a single T cell receptor (beta chain). This clone appeared a single time. No antigen is known for it. Per-base qualities were not stored, and no clone one base away is much larger. The data were obtained in a study of PD-L1 blockade in urothelial cancer (dated by TCRdb to 2016 to 2017). General notes on the study: Therapy was started in 2014 for all patients, and atezolizumab 1,200 mg was administered intravenously every 3 weeks. About 90% of the 29 patients were males with bladder-origin urothelial cancer, and 18 of 29 reported a prior smoking history. An ECOG performance status of 0 or 1 was recorded for the patients, and 0 to 3 prior chemotherapy regimens had been received by the patients. Blood samples were analyzed 3 weeks after the start of treatment (second dose) and 6 weeks after the start of treatment. Blood samples gave median yields of approximately 130,000 T cells and 80,000 to 90,000 unique TCRs, along with a median clonality of around 0.08. The study, an exploratory multi-omic analysis, examined somatic, immune and clinical correlates of response to PD-L1 blockade with atezolizumab in urothelial cancer. TCR sequencing covered pretreatment tumor samples and matched, serially collected peripheral blood taken before and after atezolizumab treatment. Durable clinical benefit meant progression-free survival longer than 6 months, and TCR features were also tested against progression-free and overall survival. Whole exome sequencing and RNA sequencing of pretreatment tumors were performed alongside TCR sequencing in the same patients. Durable clinical benefit was achieved by nine patients but not by the remaining 20. Pretreatment blood TCR-seq was available for fewer than 30 patients, at least one posttreatment blood collection was obtained for 24 patients, and tumor TCR-seq was available for 24 patients.

Findings and caveats that apply to the study as a whole: Because the sample size was small (n of about 30) and many exploratory analyses were performed, the results are intended to be hypothesis-generating. A pretreatment peripheral blood TCR clonality below the median was linked to improved progression-free and overall survival. Patients with durable benefit showed greater expansion of tumor-associated TCR clones in peripheral blood 3 weeks after starting treatment (n of about 20, p = 0.022).

Synthetic TCR analog templates were spiked into each PCR so that absolute template abundance could be estimated from read counts. TCRbeta CDR3 regions were amplified from genomic DNA with bias-controlled V and J gene primers using the immunoSEQ assay. Sequencing of rearranged TCRbeta segments was done at approximately 20X coverage. Turning to the authors' computational methods: Clustering was used to correct sequencing errors, and CDR3s were annotated against IMGT to assign V, D and J genes. Downstream analyses used only productive TCRbeta rearrangements and left out out-of-frame or stop-codon sequences. Clonality was computed as one minus Shannon entropy normalized by the log of the number of unique productive sequences. Clones differing between time points or between blood and tumor were identified by Fisher's exact test with Benjamini-Hochberg correction at adjusted p below 0.01. TCRdb took over this immuneACCESS table, retaining in-frame rearrangements with V and J assigned. Such tables are incomplete; in checked studies, under half of the missing clones stem from an unresolved V gene, and the remainder is unexplained. For V, J and clone size, that table is used; D and trimming come from the DNA. A total of just under 50,000 clones appear in this sample, around 84% of them only once. The top ten hold about 3.2% of the sample.

Per the germline V gene, MNHEY is the CDR1 and SVGAGI is the CDR2. Trimming takes 4 bases from V and 0 bases from J, and the germline ends sit 13 bases apart. The cysteine opens and the phenylalanine closes a CDR3 of 16 amino acids. Only the CDR3 DNA is retained, 48 bases long and in frame from the first base. The time point label, as the study defines it: pretreatment peripheral blood. A total of roughly 30 patients with locally advanced or metastatic urothelial carcinoma, treated at Memorial Sloan Kettering on a trial protocol, made up the cohort. Peripheral blood mononuclear cells were collected pretreatment and during treatment, with between 1 and 8 total time points per patient. The Qiagen DNeasy Blood extraction kit was used to purify genomic DNA from total PBMCs and tumor samples. Collected pretreatment and during treatment, PBMCs were isolated and stored as previously described.

Here the sequenced sample was PBMCs, taken around atezolizumab (anti-PD-L1) treatment. The sequence derives from a man in his 70s with urothelial cancer. The receptor chain draws on TRBV6-5 and TRBJ1-3; TRBD1 could be the D gene, as 6 bases match. The bases read TGTGCCAGCAGTTCCGACAGGTTAACCTCTGGAAACACCATATATTTT. Translation gives CASSSDRLTSGNTIYF.